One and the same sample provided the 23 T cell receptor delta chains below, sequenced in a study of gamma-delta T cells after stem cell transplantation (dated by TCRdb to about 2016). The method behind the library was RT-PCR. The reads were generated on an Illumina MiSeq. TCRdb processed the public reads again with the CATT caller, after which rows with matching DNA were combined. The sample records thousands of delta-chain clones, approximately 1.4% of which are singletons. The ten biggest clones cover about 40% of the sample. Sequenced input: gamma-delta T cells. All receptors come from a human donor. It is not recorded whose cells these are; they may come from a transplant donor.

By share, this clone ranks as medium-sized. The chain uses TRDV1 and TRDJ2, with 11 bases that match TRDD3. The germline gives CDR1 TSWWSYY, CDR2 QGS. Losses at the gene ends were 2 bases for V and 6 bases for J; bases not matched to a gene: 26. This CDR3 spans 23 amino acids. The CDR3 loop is CALGEVDGFLLLDWGINPAQLFF. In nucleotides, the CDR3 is TGTGCTCTTGGGGAAGTCGATGGGTTCCTACTCCTTGACTGGGGGATAAATCCAGCACAACTCTTCTTT.

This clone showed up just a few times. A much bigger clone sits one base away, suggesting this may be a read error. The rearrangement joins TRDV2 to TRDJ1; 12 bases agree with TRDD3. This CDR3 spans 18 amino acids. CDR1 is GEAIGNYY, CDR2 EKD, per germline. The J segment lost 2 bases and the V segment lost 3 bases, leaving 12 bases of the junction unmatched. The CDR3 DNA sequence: TGTGCCTGTGACCCAGTACTGGGGGATACAAGAAGTACCGATAAACTCATCTTT. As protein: CACDPVLGDTRSTDKLIF.

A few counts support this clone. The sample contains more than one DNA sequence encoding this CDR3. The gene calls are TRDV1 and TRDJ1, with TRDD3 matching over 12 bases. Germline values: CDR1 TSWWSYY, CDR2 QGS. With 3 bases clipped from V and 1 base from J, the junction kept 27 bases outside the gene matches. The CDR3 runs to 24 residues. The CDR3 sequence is CALGELTLIWPFWGIRTSTDKLIF. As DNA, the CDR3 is TGTGCTCTTGGGGAGCTAACCCTCATCTGGCCCTTCTGGGGGATACGTACGAGCACCGATAAACTCATCTTT.

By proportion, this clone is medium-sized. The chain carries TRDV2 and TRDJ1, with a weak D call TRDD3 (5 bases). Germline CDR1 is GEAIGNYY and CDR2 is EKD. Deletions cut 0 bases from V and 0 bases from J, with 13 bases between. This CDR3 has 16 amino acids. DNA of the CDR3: TGTGCCTGTGACACCGTAGGGATGGCGTACACCGATAAACTCATCTTT. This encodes CACDTVGMAYTDKLIF.

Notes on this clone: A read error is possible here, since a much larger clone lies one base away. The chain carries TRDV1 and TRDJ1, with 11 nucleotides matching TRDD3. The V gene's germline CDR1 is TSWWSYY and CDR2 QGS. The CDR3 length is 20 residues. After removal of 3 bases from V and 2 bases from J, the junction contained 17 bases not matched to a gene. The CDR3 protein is CALGDPSYLWGIPKTDKLIF. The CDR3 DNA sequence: TGTGCTCTTGGGGACCCTTCTTACCTCTGGGGGATACCCAAAACCGATAAACTCATCTTT.

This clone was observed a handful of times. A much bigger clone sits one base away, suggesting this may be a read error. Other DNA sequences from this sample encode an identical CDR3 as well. This CDR3 is CACDTLLGDLKLIF. In DNA, the CDR3 is TGTGCCTGCGACACCTTACTGGGGGACCTTAAACTCATCTTT. V usage is TRDV2 and J usage is TRDJ1; the match to TRDD3 covers 9 bases. The CDR3 runs 14 residues. Per germline, CDR1 GEAIGNYY and CDR2 EKD.

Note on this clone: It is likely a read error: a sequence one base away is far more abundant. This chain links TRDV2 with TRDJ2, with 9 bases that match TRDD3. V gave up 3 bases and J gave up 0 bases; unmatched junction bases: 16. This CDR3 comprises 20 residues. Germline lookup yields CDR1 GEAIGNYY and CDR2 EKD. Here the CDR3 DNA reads TGTGCCTGTGACGCCGTTAGAACTGGGGGAACCACTCCTTTGACAGCACAACTCTTCTTT. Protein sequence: CACDAVRTGGTTPLTAQLFF.

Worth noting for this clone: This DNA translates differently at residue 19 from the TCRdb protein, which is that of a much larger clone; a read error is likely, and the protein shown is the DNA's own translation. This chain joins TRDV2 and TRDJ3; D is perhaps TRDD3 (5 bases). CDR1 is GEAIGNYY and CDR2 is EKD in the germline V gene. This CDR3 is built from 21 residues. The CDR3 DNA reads TGTGCCTGTGACACCCCCTCGAGCTCGGGGACCGCCTCCTGGGACACCCGACAGGTGTTTTTC. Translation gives CACDTPSSSGTASWDTRQVFF.

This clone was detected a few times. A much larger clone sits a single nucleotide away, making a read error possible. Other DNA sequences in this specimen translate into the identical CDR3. CDR3 nucleotides: TGTGCCTGTGACCCGGCTGGGGAAGTGATCGATAAACTCATCTTC. Protein: CACDPAGEVIDKLIF. The J gene is TRDJ1, the V gene TRDV2; D may be TRDD3 (6 bases). Per germline, CDR1 GEAIGNYY and CDR2 EKD. This CDR3 region has 15 residues.

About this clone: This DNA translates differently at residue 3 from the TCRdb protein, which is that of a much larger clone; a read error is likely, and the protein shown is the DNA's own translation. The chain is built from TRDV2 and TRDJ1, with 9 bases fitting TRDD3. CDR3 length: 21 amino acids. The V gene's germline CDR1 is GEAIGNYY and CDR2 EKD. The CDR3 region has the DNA TGTGCCCGTGACACCGTTAAGGCCCCTGTCGGGGGATACAGAGACACCGATAAACTCATCTTT. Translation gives CARDTVKAPVGGYRDTDKLIF.

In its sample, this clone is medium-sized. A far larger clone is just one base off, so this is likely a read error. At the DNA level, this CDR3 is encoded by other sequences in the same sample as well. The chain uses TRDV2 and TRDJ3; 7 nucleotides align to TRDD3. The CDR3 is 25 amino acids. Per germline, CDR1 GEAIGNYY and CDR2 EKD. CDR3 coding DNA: TGTGCCCGTGACACCGTGAGTGGATGGGGGACCCCGCTTCGTTTATCGTCCTGGGACACCCGACAGATGTTTTTC. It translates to CARDTVSGWGTPLRLSSWDTRQMFF.

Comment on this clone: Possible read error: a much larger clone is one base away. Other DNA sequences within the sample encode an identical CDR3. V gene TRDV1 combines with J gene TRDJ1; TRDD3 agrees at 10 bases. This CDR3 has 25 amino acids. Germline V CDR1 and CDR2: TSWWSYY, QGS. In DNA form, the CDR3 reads TGTGCTCTCGGGGATCATATTCCCGAAGTTCCCACCCGGTACTGGGGGATCGCGTACACCGATAAACTCATCTTT. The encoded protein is CALGDHIPEVPTRYWGIAYTDKLIF.

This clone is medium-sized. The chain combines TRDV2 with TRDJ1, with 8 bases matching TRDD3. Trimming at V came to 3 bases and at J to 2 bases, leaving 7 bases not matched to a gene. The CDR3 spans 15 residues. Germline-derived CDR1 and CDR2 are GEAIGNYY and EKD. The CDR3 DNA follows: TGTGCCTGTGACGTACTGGGGGGCCTGACCGATAAACTCATCTTT. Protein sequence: CACDVLGGLTDKLIF.

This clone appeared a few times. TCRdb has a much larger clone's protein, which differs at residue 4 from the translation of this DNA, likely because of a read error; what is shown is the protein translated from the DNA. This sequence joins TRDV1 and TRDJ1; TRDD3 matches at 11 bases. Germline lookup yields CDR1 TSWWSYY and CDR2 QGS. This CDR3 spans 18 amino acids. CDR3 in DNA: TGTGCTCTTTGGGAAACGGGGTACTGGGGGATAACCCAGATCAAACTCATCTTT. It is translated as CALWETGYWGITQIKLIF.

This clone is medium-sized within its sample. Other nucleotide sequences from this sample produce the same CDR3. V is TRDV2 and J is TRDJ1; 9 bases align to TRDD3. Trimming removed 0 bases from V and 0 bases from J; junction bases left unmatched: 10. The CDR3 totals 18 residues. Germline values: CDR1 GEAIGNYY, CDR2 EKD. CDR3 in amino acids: CACDTLVLGEPYTDKLIF. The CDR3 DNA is TGTGCCTGTGACACCCTCGTACTGGGGGAGCCGTACACCGATAAACTCATCTTT.

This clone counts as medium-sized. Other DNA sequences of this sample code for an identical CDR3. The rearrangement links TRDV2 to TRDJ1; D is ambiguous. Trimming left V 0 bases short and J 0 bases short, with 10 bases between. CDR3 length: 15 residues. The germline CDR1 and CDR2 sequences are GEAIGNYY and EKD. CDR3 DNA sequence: TGTGCCTGTGACACCGTTGGGCATTACACCGATAAACTCATCTTT. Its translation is CACDTVGHYTDKLIF.

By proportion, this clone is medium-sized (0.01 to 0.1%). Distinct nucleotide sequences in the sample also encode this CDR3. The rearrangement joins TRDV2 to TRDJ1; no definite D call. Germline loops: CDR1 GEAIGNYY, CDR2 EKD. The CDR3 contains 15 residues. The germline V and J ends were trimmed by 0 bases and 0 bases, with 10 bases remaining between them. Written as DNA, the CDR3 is TGTGCCTGTGACACCGTAGGGTCCAACACCGATAAACTCATCTTT. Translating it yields CACDTVGSNTDKLIF.

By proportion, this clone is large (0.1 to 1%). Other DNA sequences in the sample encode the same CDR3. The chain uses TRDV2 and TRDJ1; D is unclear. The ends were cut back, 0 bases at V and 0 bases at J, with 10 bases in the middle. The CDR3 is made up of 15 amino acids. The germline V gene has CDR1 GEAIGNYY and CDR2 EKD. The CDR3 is CACDTLQGYTDKLIF. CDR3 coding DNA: TGTGCCTGTGACACCCTCCAAGGGTACACCGATAAACTCATCTTT.

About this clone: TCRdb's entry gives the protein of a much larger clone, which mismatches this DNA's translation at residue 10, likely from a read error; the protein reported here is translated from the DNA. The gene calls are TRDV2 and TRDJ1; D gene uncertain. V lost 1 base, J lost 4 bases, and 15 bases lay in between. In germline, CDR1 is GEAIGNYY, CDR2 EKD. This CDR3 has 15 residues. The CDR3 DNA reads TGTGCCTGTGACACGTTGTACTCAGCCGACGATAAACTCATCTTT. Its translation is CACDTLYSADDKLIF.

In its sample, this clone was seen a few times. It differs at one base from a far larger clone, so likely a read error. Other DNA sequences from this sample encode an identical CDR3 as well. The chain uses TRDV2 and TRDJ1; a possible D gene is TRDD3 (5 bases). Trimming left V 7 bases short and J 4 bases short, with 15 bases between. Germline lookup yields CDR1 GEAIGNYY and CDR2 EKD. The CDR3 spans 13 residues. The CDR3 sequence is CACDGLGDDKLIF. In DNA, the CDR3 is TGTGCCTGCGACGGTCTCGGGGACGATAAACTCATCTTT.

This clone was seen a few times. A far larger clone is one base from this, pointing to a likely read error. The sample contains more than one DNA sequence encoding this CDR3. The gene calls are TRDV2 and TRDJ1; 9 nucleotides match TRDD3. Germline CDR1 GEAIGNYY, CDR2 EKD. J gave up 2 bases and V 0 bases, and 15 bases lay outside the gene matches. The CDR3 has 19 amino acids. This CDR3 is CACDTIGPLGDTRTDKLIF. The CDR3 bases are TGTGCCTGTGACACCATAGGGCCACTGGGGGACACGAGAACCGATAAACTCATCTTT.

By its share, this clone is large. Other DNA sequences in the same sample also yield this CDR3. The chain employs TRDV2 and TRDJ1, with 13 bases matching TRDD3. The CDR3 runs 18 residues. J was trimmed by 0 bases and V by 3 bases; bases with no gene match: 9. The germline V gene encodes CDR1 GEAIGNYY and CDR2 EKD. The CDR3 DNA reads TGTGCCTGTGACCACGTACTGGGGGATACGCGTAACACCGATAAACTCATCTTT. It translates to CACDHVLGDTRNTDKLIF.

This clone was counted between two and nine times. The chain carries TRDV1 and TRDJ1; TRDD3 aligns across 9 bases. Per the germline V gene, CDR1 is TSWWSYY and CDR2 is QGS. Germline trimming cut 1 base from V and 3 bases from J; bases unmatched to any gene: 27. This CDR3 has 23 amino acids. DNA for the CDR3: TGTGCTCTTGGGGAACGATTCTACCCCTTACTGGGGGAGAAGTGGGATAGGGCCGATAAACTCATCTTT. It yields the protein CALGERFYPLLGEKWDRADKLIF.